These T cell receptor beta chains were read from a single sample in a study of blood T cell repertoires in COVID-19. Assay: immunoSEQ multiplex PCR; the TCRdb copy retains only in-frame clones and omits some. The sample lists under 250,000 clones; about nine tenths were seen once. The source material was peripheral blood. The receptors were sampled from a man between 60 and 75 years old who had recovered from COVID-19. CDR3s include the opening cysteine and the closing phenylalanine or tryptophan.

v_call,cdr3_aa
TRBV5-6,CASSLVGSSLLTDTQYF
TRBV10-3,CAISEGRGASPLHF
TRBV19,CASSIGGQATYEQYF
TRBV18,CASSRGNGETQYF
TRBV7-6,CASSFRRGGGNTGELFF
TRBV7-3,CASSGRQNTEAFF
TRBV29-1,CSGTLAGLTDTQYF
TRBV7-2,CASSLGTSGGTDTQYF
TRBV19,CASKESLYGYTF
TRBV11-2,CASRRQGINEQYF
TRBV19,CASSILSGSTDTQYF
TRBV19,CASSIGGGSTDTQYF
TRBV7-9,CASSSNLNNEQFF
TRBV2,CASSAGLARTDTQYF
TRBV19,CASTGLAGGRQFF
TRBV7-6,CASSLVVNGEVFF
TRBV11-1,CASSLSGQTYNEQFF
TRBV2,CASSETGAVNEQFF
TRBV2,CASSEQGGNTEAFF
TRBV12-3/TRBV12-4,CASSFGGSREQYF
TRBV9,CASSLDRGSTDTQYF
TRBV15,CATSRDQYRTGVGNTGELFF
TRBV9,CASSSDISNQPQHF
TRBV3-1/TRBV3-2,CASSHFLATDYEQYF
TRBV3-1/TRBV3-2,CASSNNRQDPGYTF